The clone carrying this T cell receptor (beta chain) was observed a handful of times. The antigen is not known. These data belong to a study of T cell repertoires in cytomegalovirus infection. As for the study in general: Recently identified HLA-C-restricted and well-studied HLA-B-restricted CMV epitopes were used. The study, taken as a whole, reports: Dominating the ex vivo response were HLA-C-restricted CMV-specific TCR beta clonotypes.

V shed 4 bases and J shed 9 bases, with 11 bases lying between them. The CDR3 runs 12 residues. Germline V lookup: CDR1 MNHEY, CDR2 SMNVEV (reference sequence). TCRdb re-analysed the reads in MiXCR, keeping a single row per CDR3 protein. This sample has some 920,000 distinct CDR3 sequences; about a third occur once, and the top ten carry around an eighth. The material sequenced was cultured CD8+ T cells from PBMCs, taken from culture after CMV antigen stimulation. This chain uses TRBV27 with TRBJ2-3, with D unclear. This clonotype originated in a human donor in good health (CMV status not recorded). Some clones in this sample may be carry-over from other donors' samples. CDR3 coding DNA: TGTGCCAGCAGTTCCCCCCCCGGAACGCAGTATTTT. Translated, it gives CASSSPPGTQYF.